These 27 T cell receptor beta chains were all obtained from the same sample, sequenced in a study of shared clonotypes between healthy human individuals. It was CD45RO-negative cells, positively selected for CCR7, that made up naive CD8 cells, with terminally differentiated effector memory CD45RA+ cells excluded. This table comes from immunoSEQ multiplex PCR, and its TCRdb copy is limited to in-frame clones, with some not included. The sample has about 2 million clones, approximately 94% seen once. Sequenced material: naive CD8+ T cells sorted from blood. The receptor set was obtained from a man in his late teens or twenties in good health.

As to this clone: In the same sample, other DNA sequences code for this CDR3. The V and J genes are TRBV4-1 and TRBJ2-7; 7 bases align to TRBD1. CDR1 and CDR2 from the germline V gene are MGHRA and YSYEKL. This CDR3 contains 13 residues. V lost 1 base, J lost 6 bases, and 3 bases stayed unmatched. The CDR3: CASSQGQGGEQYF. The CDR3 coding sequence is TGCGCCAGCAGCCAAGGACAGGGTGGCGAGCAGTACTTC.

The chain employs TRBV13 and TRBJ2-2; D remains ambiguous. Germline V gene sequence: CDR1 PRHDT, CDR2 FYEKMQ (reference sequence). Trimming left V 0 bases short and J 4 bases short, with 6 bases between. The CDR3 runs to 14 residues. CDR3 sequence reads: CASSLGSGTGELFF. CDR3 DNA sequence: TGTGCCAGCAGCTTAGGTTCGGGCACCGGGGAGCTGTTTTTT. The complete variable domain, with remaining parts taken from reference TRBV13 and TRBJ2-2, reads AAGVIQSPRHLIKEKRETATLKCYPIPRHDTVYWYQQGPGQDPQFLISFYEKMQSDKGSIPDRFSAQQFSDYHSELNMSSLELGDSALYFCASSLGSGTGELFFGEGSRLTVL.

Of note for this clone: Within the sample, other DNA sequences also encode this same CDR3. In DNA form, the CDR3 reads TGTGCCAGCAGCTTAGGGGCCGGCACCTACGAGCAGTACTTC. It codes for CASSLGAGTYEQYF. This sequence joins TRBV11-2 and TRBJ2-7; D is undetermined. CDR3 length: 14 residues. Germline CDR1 SGHAT, CDR2 FQNNGV. Trimming shortened V by 1 base and J by 2 bases, and 9 bases separated the two germline ends.

The chain is built from TRBV11-3 and TRBJ2-2; perhaps TRBD2 as D (5 bases). V was shortened by 5 bases and J by 8 bases, with 9 bases between the two germline ends. Germline V gives CDR1 SGHNT, CDR2 YENEEA. The CDR3 totals 12 residues. The chain's CDR3 is CASSPTGGELFF. CDR3 DNA sequence: TGTGCCAGCAGCCCGACGGGGGGGGAGCTGTTTTTT.

This chain joins TRBV18 and TRBJ2-5; the match to TRBD1 covers 8 bases. CDR3 length: 14 residues. Germline values: CDR1 KGHSH, CDR2 LQKENI. Trimming cost V 4 bases and J 5 bases; bases outside gene matches: 6. The CDR3 sequence is CASSRDRNEETQYF. The CDR3 DNA sequence: TGTGCCAGCTCACGGGACAGGAACGAGGAGACCCAGTACTTC.

The gene calls are TRBV14 and TRBJ2-7; D gene uncertain. The CDR3 consists of 13 residues. Trimming removed 4 bases from V and 0 bases from J, with 7 bases in between. Germline V CDR1 and CDR2: SGHDN, FVKESK. CDR3 residues: CASSPLSSYEQYF. The CDR3 DNA reads TGTGCCAGCAGCCCACTGAGCTCCTACGAGCAGTACTTC. Full variable domain (missing parts from reference TRBV14 and TRBJ2-7): EAGVTQFPSHSVIEKGQTVTLRCDPISGHDNLYWYRRVMGKEIKFLLHFVKESKQDESGMPNNRFLAERTGGTYSTLKVQPAELEDSGVYFCASSPLSSYEQYFGPGTRLTVT.

This chain uses TRBV11-2 with TRBJ1-4; no reliable D call. Germline CDR1 is SGHAT and CDR2 is FQNNGV. This CDR3 comprises 13 residues. Trimming removed 3 bases at V and 6 bases at J, with 8 bases between. The chain's CDR3 is CASSLEGYEKLFF. The CDR3 bases are TGTGCCAGCAGCTTGGAAGGATATGAAAAACTGTTTTTT.

The chain carries TRBV30 and TRBJ2-7, with 13 bases identical to TRBD2. The CDR3 covers 17 residues. Per germline, CDR1 GTSNPN and CDR2 SVGIG (reference sequence). V was pared by 2 bases and J by 0 bases, with 7 bases of the junction left unmatched. The CDR3 sequence: CAWSLTLAGGFSYEQYF. The CDR3 coding sequence is TGTGCCTGGAGTCTAACACTAGCGGGGGGGTTCTCCTACGAGCAGTACTTC.

The gene calls are TRBV6-1 and TRBJ2-3; 8 nucleotides align to TRBD2. Per germline, CDR1 MNHNS and CDR2 SASEGT. Losses at the gene ends were 4 bases for V and 4 bases for J; bases not matched to a gene: 10. The CDR3 runs 16 residues. The chain's CDR3 is CASSARVAGWADTQYF. DNA for the CDR3: TGTGCCAGCAGTGCGCGGGTAGCGGGGTGGGCAGATACGCAGTATTTT.

This clone appeared a few times. V usage is TRBV10-1 and J usage is TRBJ1-6; 10 bases line up with TRBD1. CDR1 is WNHNN, CDR2 SYGVQD, per germline (reference sequence). J gave up 6 bases and V 0 bases, and 5 bases lay outside the gene matches. CDR3 length: 17 amino acids. CDR3 in DNA: TGCGCCAGCAGTGAGTCACGGACAGGGGGACTTAATTCACCCCTCCACTTT. Protein product: CASSESRTGGLNSPLHF.

The rearrangement joins TRBV19 to TRBJ1-6; 7 positions match TRBD1. CDR3 size: 16 residues. V shed 3 bases and J 4 bases; nucleotides not matched to a gene: 6. The germline V gene has CDR1 LNHDA and CDR2 SQIVND (reference sequence). For the CDR3, the DNA is TGTGCCAGTAGTATCGTTCCAGGGGGATATAATTCACCCCTCCACTTT. As protein: CASSIVPGGYNSPLHF.

The chain carries TRBV2 and TRBJ2-1; TRBD2 agrees at 11 bases. The CDR3 runs to 17 residues. Losses at the gene ends were 2 bases for V and 10 bases for J; bases not matched to a gene: 13. Germline CDR1 and CDR2: SNHLY and FYNNEI. The CDR3 region has the DNA TGTGCCAGCAGTGAACGAGCCAAGACTAGCGGGAAGGGCGAGCAGTTCTTC. It is translated as CASSERAKTSGKGEQFF.

Worth noting for this clone: The same CDR3 can be traced to other DNA sequences in this sample. The chain joins TRBV4-3 to TRBJ2-7; D perhaps matches TRBD2 (6 bases). The CDR3 contains 15 residues. Germline values: CDR1 LGHNA, CDR2 YSLEER. Trimming took off 0 bases at V and 0 bases at J, with 9 bases between the two ends. The chain's CDR3 is CASSQDPGASYEQYF. CDR3 nucleotides: TGCGCCAGCAGCCAAGATCCGGGAGCCTCCTACGAGCAGTACTTC.

The chain recombines TRBV4-2 with TRBJ2-7; TRBD2 matches at 11 bases. Germline CDR1 LGHNA, CDR2 YNFKEQ. V trimming: 0 bases; J trimming: 0 bases; junction bases outside the gene matches: 4. The CDR3 loop spans 17 amino acids. CDR3 in amino acids: CASSQELAGALSYEQYF. CDR3 in DNA: TGTGCCAGCAGCCAAGAACTAGCGGGGGCCCTCTCCTACGAGCAGTACTTC.

This chain uses TRBV27 with TRBJ2-7, with D possibly TRBD1 on 6 matching bases. Germline loops: CDR1 MNHEY, CDR2 SMNVEV (reference sequence). Trimming shortened V by 3 bases and J by 2 bases, and 17 bases separated the two germline ends. CDR3 length: 16 residues. CDR3 DNA: TGTGCCAGCAGTTTGGGACATCCTACCTTTGCCTACGAGCAGTACTTC. Amino acids: CASSLGHPTFAYEQYF.

The chain uses TRBV2 and TRBJ1-4; D is ambiguous. The CDR3 contains 15 residues. The V end lost 1 base, the J end lost 5 bases, and 11 bases lay between the germline ends. The germline gives CDR1 SNHLY, CDR2 FYNNEI. CDR3 bases: TGTGCCAGCAGTGAAGGGTTCAGCCCGAATGAAAAACTGTTTTTT. It specifies CASSEGFSPNEKLFF.

CDR3 DNA: TGTGCCAGTAGTATACTGGGCTGGTCCCACTATGGCTACACCTTC. Protein sequence: CASSILGWSHYGYTF. The chain links TRBV19 to TRBJ1-2, with D uncertain. CDR3 length: 15 residues. The germline gives CDR1 LNHDA, CDR2 SQIVND (reference sequence). Trimming shortened V by 2 bases and J by 3 bases, and 13 bases separated the two germline ends.

This clone has just one count. V and J are TRBV10-1 and TRBJ2-1, with 8 bases fitting TRBD2. Germline V gene data show CDR1 as WNHNN and CDR2 as SYGVQD (reference sequence). The CDR3 is 15 amino acids. J was trimmed by 6 bases and V by 0 bases; bases with no gene match: 4. CDR3 region: CASSESALAGNEQFF. The CDR3 DNA reads TGCGCCAGCAGTGAGTCTGCCCTAGCGGGCAATGAGCAGTTCTTC.

This sequence joins TRBV28 and TRBJ2-3, with D maybe TRBD2 (5 bases). The CDR3 consists of 15 residues. Germline V CDR1 and CDR2: MDHEN, SYDVKM. V was clipped by 5 bases and J by 0 bases, with 12 bases between them. The CDR3 coding sequence is TGTGCCAGCAGTCCCGGACTGACCAGCACAGATACGCAGTATTTT. The encoded protein is CASSPGLTSTDTQYF.

This chain links TRBV5-4 with TRBJ2-3; 13 bases line up with TRBD2. The CDR3 runs 20 residues. CDR1 and CDR2 (germline): SGHNT, YYREEE (reference sequence). Trimming took 4 bases from V and 5 from J; bases not matched to a gene: 19. CDR3 residues: CASSTPIGTSGAAREDTQYF. The CDR3 DNA follows: TGTGCCAGCAGCACCCCAATTGGGACTAGCGGGGCGGCCAGGGAAGATACGCAGTATTTT.

V usage is TRBV9 and J usage is TRBJ2-3, with D uncertain. Germline values: CDR1 SGDLS, CDR2 YYNGEE. Trimming left V 2 bases short and J 0 bases short, with 10 bases between. The CDR3 has 15 amino acids. CDR3 amino acids: CASSVTRLSTDTQYF. In nucleotides, the CDR3 is TGTGCCAGCAGCGTCACCCGCCTAAGCACAGATACGCAGTATTTT.

The chain couples TRBV18 to TRBJ1-2; D is uncertain. Trimming pared 4 bases from V and 4 bases from J, leaving 10 bases between. Germline lookup yields CDR1 KGHSH and CDR2 LQKENI. The CDR3 consists of 13 residues. The CDR3 bases are TGTGCCAGCTCACGGGCAGCGCTCTATGGCTACACCTTC. Translated: CASSRAALYGYTF.

This sequence joins TRBV10-3 and TRBJ2-7; a weak D match, TRBD2 (6 bases). Germline CDR1 and CDR2: ENHRY and SYGVKD. The CDR3 contains 13 residues. Trimming shortened V by 10 bases and J by 0 bases, and 13 bases separated the two germline ends. In nucleotides, the CDR3 is TGTGCCACGCGGGACTTGAGCTCCTACGAGCAGTACTTC. Translated, it gives CATRDLSSYEQYF.

This sequence joins TRBV30 and TRBJ2-7; 14 bases match TRBD2. With 7 bases clipped from V and 3 bases from J, the junction kept 23 bases outside the gene matches. Germline V gene lookup returns CDR1 GTSNPN and CDR2 SVGIG (reference sequence). The CDR3 is 20 residues long. CDR3: CALRGGTSGRSTISLYEQYF. CDR3 DNA: TGTGCCTTACGTGGGGGGACTAGCGGGAGATCCACCATTAGCCTCTACGAGCAGTACTTC.

The rearrangement links TRBV10-3 to TRBJ2-7, with D perhaps matching TRBD1 (5 bases). The germline V gene encodes CDR1 ENHRY and CDR2 SYGVKD. V dropped 4 bases and J dropped 2 bases, with 6 bases sitting between them. The CDR3 covers 12 residues. CDR3 nucleotides: TGTGCCATCAGTGGACAGACCTACGAGCAGTACTTC. Protein sequence: CAISGQTYEQYF.

V and J are TRBV7-8 and TRBJ2-1, with TRBD2 identical over 11 bases. The V gene end was trimmed by 3 bases and the J gene end by 8 bases; junction bases not matched to a gene: 9. CDR1 and CDR2 from the germline V gene are SGHVS and FQNEAQ. CDR3 size: 16 residues. CDR3 nucleotide sequence: TGTGCCAGCAGCTTCATAGCGGGGGGGCCAGGGGATGAGCAGTTCTTC. Its protein product is CASSFIAGGPGDEQFF. Complete variable domain (other parts from reference TRBV7-8 and TRBJ2-1): GAGVSQSPRYKVAKRGQDVALRCDPISGHVSLFWYQQALGQGPEFLTYFQNEAQLDKSGLPSDRFFAERPEGSVSTLKIQRTQQEDSAVYLCASSFIAGGPGDEQFFGPGTRLTVL.

V and J are TRBV7-6 and TRBJ2-7; 8 bases map to TRBD1. Germline loops: CDR1 SGHVS, CDR2 FNYEAQ. J gave up 4 bases and V 5 bases, and 7 bases lay outside the gene matches. This CDR3 has 14 residues. The CDR3 loop is CASSLGTGWYEQYF. The CDR3 bases are TGTGCCAGCAGCCTCGGGACAGGCTGGTACGAGCAGTACTTC.